A selection of T cell receptor beta chains follows, all from one sample in a study of neurological immune-mediated disorders. TCRdb processed the 5' RACE reads anew with MiXCR; each CDR3 protein has one entry. This sample has 69,000 or so distinct CDR3 sequences, with roughly 4.4% found just once. Specimen: PBMCs. These receptors were collected from a woman aged 70-85 years with multiple sclerosis. CDR3s include the opening cysteine and the closing phenylalanine or tryptophan. A D gene is named only where the DNA matches it firmly. The size of a clone is reported for some rows only, either as once, few or many, or as a class for expanded clones.

D,V,size,J,CDR3,DNA
NA,TRBV4-1,many,TRBJ2-3,CASSQVQFRTDTQYF,TGCGCCAGCAGCCAAGTTCAGTTTAGAACAGATACGCAGTATTTT
NA,TRBV27,NA,TRBJ1-1,CASSLWAGMNTEAFF,TGTGCCAGCAGTTTATGGGCAGGTATGAACACTGAAGCTTTCTTT
TRBD1,TRBV7-9,many,TRBJ1-3,CASSFPTGRVNTIYF,TGTGCCAGCAGCTTCCCGACAGGGCGGGTTAACACCATATATTTT
TRBD2,TRBV5-5,many,TRBJ2-2,CASSGAGGRTGELFF,TGTGCCAGCAGCGGAGCGGGAGGGCGCACCGGGGAGCTGTTTTTT
TRBD2,TRBV6-5,many,TRBJ2-5,CASSKRTSGRETQYF,TGTGCCAGCAGTAAGAGGACTAGCGGGAGAGAGACCCAGTACTTC
NA,TRBV5-1,many,TRBJ2-2,CASSLGARGTGELFF,TGCGCCAGCAGCTTGGGTGCCCGGGGCACCGGGGAGCTGTTTTTT
TRBD1,TRBV7-8,many,TRBJ2-7,CASSPGGTGASYEQYF,TGTGCCAGCAGCCCGGGGGGGACAGGGGCCTCCTACGAGCAGTACTTC
NA,TRBV6-5,many,TRBJ2-3,CASSYSTPTDTQYF,TGTGCCAGCAGTTACTCGACACCCACAGATACGCAGTATTTT
TRBD1,TRBV5-1,many,TRBJ2-2,CASRSAVGTGNTGELFF,TGCGCCAGCAGATCGGCGGTCGGGACAGGGAACACCGGGGAGCTGTTTTTT
NA,TRBV4-1,many,TRBJ2-7,CASSQAPNEDRYEQYF,TGCGCCAGCAGCCAAGCTCCGAACGAGGATCGTTACGAGCAGTACTTC
TRBD1,TRBV7-2,many,TRBJ2-5,CASSFFSGTDFQETQYF,TGTGCCAGCAGCTTCTTTTCCGGGACAGACTTCCAAGAGACCCAGTACTTC
TRBD2,TRBV20-1,many,TRBJ2-3,CSAAVAGTADTQYF,TGCAGTGCTGCAGTAGCGGGAACGGCAGATACGCAGTATTTT
NA,TRBV21-1,NA,TRBJ2-7,CASSILPGQGGHEQYF,TGTGCCAGCAGCATTCTCCCCGGACAGGGGGGCCACGAGCAGTACTTC
NA,TRBV25-1,many,TRBJ2-1,CASSEPLASHNEQFF,TGTGCCAGCAGTGAACCCCTAGCGAGCCACAATGAGCAGTTCTTC
TRBD1,TRBV18,many,TRBJ1-1,CASSPTGTRNTEAFF,TGTGCCAGCTCACCGACAGGGACGAGGAACACTGAAGCTTTCTTT
TRBD2,TRBV5-5,few,TRBJ2-2,CASSLGTSGRPNTGELFF,TGTGCCAGCAGCTTGGGGACTAGCGGGAGACCGAACACCGGGGAGCTGTTTTTT
NA,TRBV5-1,many,TRBJ2-7,CASSFRAGNSGEQYF,TGCGCCAGCAGCTTCAGAGCAGGTAACTCCGGCGAGCAGTACTTC
NA,TRBV5-1,many,TRBJ2-3,CASTQGGPDTQYF,TGCGCCAGCACCCAAGGTGGGCCAGATACGCAGTATTTT
NA,TRBV7-3,many,TRBJ2-3,CASSLVPTDTQYF,TGTGCCAGCAGCTTAGTCCCCACAGATACGCAGTATTTT
NA,TRBV20-1,many,TRBJ1-2,CSARDNSDYGYTF,TGCAGTGCTAGAGATAACAGTGACTATGGCTACACCTTC
NA,TRBV29-1,many,TRBJ2-3,CSVDGEMHGTQYF,TGCAGCGTTGACGGGGAGATGCACGGCACGCAGTATTTT
NA,TRBV2,many,TRBJ2-4,CASSEATGSAKNIQYF,TGTGCCAGCAGTGAAGCGACAGGTTCAGCCAAAAACATTCAGTACTTC
NA,TRBV25-1,NA,TRBJ1-2,CASSEMDLRGDGYTF,TGTGCCAGCAGTGAAATGGACTTACGGGGCGATGGCTACACCTTC
NA,TRBV27,many,TRBJ2-1,CASSFLQVGEQFF,TGTGCCAGCAGTTTTTTACAGGTTGGTGAGCAGTTCTTC
NA,TRBV3-1,NA,TRBJ1-1,CASSQILREGEAFF,TGTGCCAGCAGCCAAATTCTCAGGGAAGGTGAAGCTTTCTTT
NA,TRBV20-1,many,TRBJ2-1,CSAAPGLWEQFF,TGCAGTGCTGCACCGGGACTCTGGGAGCAGTTCTTC
NA,TRBV29-1,many,TRBJ1-1,CSSRTEYEAFF,TGCAGCTCCAGGACAGAGTATGAAGCTTTCTTT
NA,TRBV5-1,NA,TRBJ1-1,CASSLGGNQNTEAFF,TGCGCCAGCAGCTTGGGCGGCAACCAGAACACTGAAGCTTTCTTT
TRBD2,TRBV6-5,many,TRBJ2-1,CASRTSGYNEQFF,TGTGCCAGCAGGACTAGCGGTTACAATGAGCAGTTCTTC
TRBD2,TRBV20-1,few,TRBJ2-2,CSARDRGRLAGVTGELFF,TGCAGTGCTAGAGATAGGGGGAGGCTAGCGGGAGTCACCGGGGAGCTGTTTTTT
TRBD1,TRBV5-1,many,TRBJ1-1,CASRQGANTEAFF,TGCGCCAGCCGACAGGGGGCGAACACTGAAGCTTTCTTT
TRBD2,TRBV7-2,many,TRBJ2-7,CASSQGLAAGEQYF,TGTGCCAGCAGCCAGGGACTAGCGGCTGGCGAGCAGTACTTC
TRBD1,TRBV4-2,many,TRBJ2-7,CASSQEDTGGEQYF,TGTGCCAGCAGCCAAGAGGACACAGGGGGCGAGCAGTACTTC
TRBD1,TRBV20-1,many,TRBJ1-1,CSARPLGAGGGTEAFF,TGCAGTGCTAGACCCCTAGGGGCAGGGGGGGGAACTGAAGCTTTCTTT
NA,TRBV6-6,many,TRBJ1-5,CASSYGQGGQPQHF,TGTGCCAGCAGTTACGGGCAGGGTGGCCAGCCCCAGCATTTT
NA,TRBV12-3/TRBV12-4,many,TRBJ2-1,CASRQWGNEQFF,TGTGCCAGCAGGCAGTGGGGCAATGAGCAGTTCTTC
NA,TRBV5-1,many,TRBJ1-1,CASSRTENTEAFF,TGCGCCAGCAGCAGGACAGAGAACACTGAAGCTTTCTTT
TRBD1,TRBV5-6,many,TRBJ1-3,CASSHRGAGNTIYF,TGTGCCAGCAGCCACAGGGGAGCTGGAAACACCATATATTTT
NA,TRBV18,many,TRBJ2-1,CASSAGGSRNNEQFF,TGTGCCAGCAGTGCCGGGGGCAGCAGAAACAATGAGCAGTTCTTC
NA,TRBV20-1,many,TRBJ2-3,CSARFPVTDTQYF,TGCAGTGCTCGTTTCCCAGTTACAGATACGCAGTATTTT
TRBD1,TRBV12-3/TRBV12-4,many,TRBJ2-7,CASSFGNPDRFF,TGTGCCAGCAGTTTTGGAAACCCGGACAGGTTCTTC
TRBD1,TRBV7-9,many,TRBJ2-5,CASSIRQGGETQYF,TGTGCCAGCAGCATTAGACAGGGTGGAGAGACCCAGTACTTC
NA,TRBV5-1,many,TRBJ2-7,CASSLPPDEQYF,TGCGCCAGCAGCTTGCCCCCCGACGAGCAGTACTTC
TRBD1,TRBV12-3/TRBV12-4,many,TRBJ1-2,CASSFGQGVIRGYTF,TGTGCCAGCAGTTTCGGGCAGGGGGTAATCCGGGGCTACACCTTC
TRBD1,TRBV25-1,many,TRBJ2-7,CASGQASYEQYF,TGTGCCAGCGGACAGGCCTCCTACGAGCAGTACTTC